One T cell receptor beta chain is described in this entry. No cognate antigen has been identified for it. No base qualities exist here, and no much larger clone lies one base off it. Collaborating institutions collected whole blood in K2EDTA tubes following their own protocols. For TCRbeta analysis, collaborators shipped samples as frozen whole blood, isolated PBMCs, or DNA extracted from either of those sample types. The data were obtained in a study of blood T cell repertoires in COVID-19 (dated by TCRdb to 2019 to 2021). For context, the study as a whole: Collaborator samples came from the United States, Italy and Spain and covered acute and convalescent phases of COVID-19. The material from the prospective study consisted of cDNA or gDNA derived from T cells, B-cell-depleted T cells, or PBMCs. The dataset comprised deeply sampled blood TCRbeta repertoires from subjects exposed to, actively infected with, or recovered from COVID-19. The repertoires were made available in a free public database intended to serve as a resource for research on the immune response to SARS-CoV-2. The samples were drawn from two sources: the first 160 participants of the ongoing ImmuneRACE study, and 1,254 subjects contributed by 6 global collaborators. The sample metadata nearly always contained a de-identified subject ID, COVID-19 status, age in years and sex. Where HLA class I and class II types were available, the types were taken from metadata supplied by the sample provider, not from assay-based typing.

The paper as a whole reports these results and caveats: Clinical and demographic metadata were provided uncurated, with the amount varying by source and participant.

The immunoSEQ Assay, a bias-controlled multiplex PCR, was used to amplify TCRbeta CDR3 regions from genomic DNA. As for the authors' bioinformatics: Nucleated cell counts per sample were estimated from amplification of reference gene primers within the assay. Sequence reads were collapsed and filtered to measure the absolute abundance of every unique TCRbeta CDR3 rearrangement. For each sample, productive Simpson clonality was calculated as the square root of Simpson's diversity index over productive rearrangements. Not all clones reach the TCRdb copy of this immuneACCESS table, which keeps in-frame sequences only. Checked studies attribute under half of the gap to unresolved V genes and leave the rest unexplained. Clone size and V and J calls were adopted from that table, with D and trimming inferred from the DNA. This sample lists around 190,000 clones; almost 90% were detected once. The top ten constitute around 1.5% of the sample.

The CDR3 spans 14 residues, from the cysteine through the phenylalanine. The read is trimmed to its CDR3 DNA, 42 bases read in frame from base 1. In the germline V gene, CDR1 corresponds to MNHEY and CDR2 to SVGEGT. V is trimmed back by 3 bases and J by 4 bases, and the junction contains 4 bases that no gene match accounts for. The clonotype originates from a man younger than 35 with active or convalescent COVID-19. Sequencing used peripheral blood. The sequence links TRBV6-2 or TRBV6-3 to TRBJ1-2, and TRBD1 aligns with 8 junction nucleotides. The nucleotide sequence is given as TGTGCCAGCAGTTATCGACAGGGGCCCTATGGCTACACCTTC. The translation is CASSYRQGPYGYTF.